These 24 T cell receptor beta chains share one sample of origin, sequenced in a study of CXCR4 blockade with PD-1 therapy in pancreatic cancer. TCRdb's table, derived via immunoSEQ multiplex PCR, lists solely in-frame clones and lacks some. This sample has thousands of clones; around 46% occur once, and the top ten carry about 18%. Source material: tumor tissue. The receptors here all came from a human donor with pancreatic ductal adenocarcinoma.

This clone is medium-sized within its sample. The chain couples TRBV2 to TRBJ2-1; no definite D call. The CDR3 is made up of 15 amino acids. Germline CDR1 reads SNHLY; CDR2 reads FYNNEI. Deletions cut 6 bases from V and 0 bases from J, with 12 bases between. The chain's CDR3 is CASSFGGSSYNEQFF. Here the CDR3 DNA reads TGTGCCAGCAGCTTCGGCGGCAGCTCCTACAATGAGCAGTTCTTC.

Note on this clone: The read terminates 1 residue before the CDR3 end, so the remaining end is supplied by the germline J gene. The chain uses TRBV10-3 and TRBJ2-1; 11 bases agree with TRBD2. V lost 2 bases and J lost 9; bases outside the gene matches: 9. Germline V CDR1 and CDR2: ENHRY, SYGVKD. The CDR3 consists of 16 residues. The sequenced CDR3 bases are TGTGCCATCAGTGAGGCGCTAGCGGGAGGATCGGCTGAGCAGTTC. This codes for CAISEALAGGSAEQF. The CDR3 reads in full as CAISEALAGGSAEQFF.

The chain uses TRBV18 and TRBJ1-1; D unresolved. V was pared by 2 bases and J by 1 base, with 8 bases between. The CDR3 has 14 residues. Per the germline V gene, CDR1 is KGHSH and CDR2 is LQKENI. The CDR3 DNA follows: TGTGCCAGCTCACCAATCCAGGCGAACACTGAAGCTTTCTTT. Residues: CASSPIQANTEAFF.

The V gene is TRBV19, the J gene TRBJ1-1; D not certain. CDR1 is LNHDA and CDR2 is SQIVND in the germline V gene (reference sequence). Trimming shortened V by 10 bases and J by 0 bases, and 15 bases separated the two germline ends. CDR3 length: 14 residues. CDR3 region: CATTPYRLNTEAFF. The DNA of the CDR3 is TGTGCCACCACCCCGTATCGACTGAACACTGAAGCTTTCTTT.

The chain has TRBV30 and TRBJ1-1; 7 bases agree with TRBD1. The V gene end was trimmed by 2 bases and the J gene end by 5 bases; junction bases not matched to a gene: 11. The CDR3 sequence is 15 residues long. In germline, CDR1 is GTSNPN, CDR2 SVGIG (reference sequence). The CDR3 loop is CAWSPREGGRTEAFF. Written as DNA, the CDR3 is TGTGCCTGGAGTCCACGGGAAGGGGGCAGGACTGAAGCTTTCTTT.

In this sample, this clone turned up a few times. Within the sample, other DNA sequences also encode this same CDR3. The rearrangement links TRBV30 to TRBJ1-2; D not certain. CDR1 and CDR2 (germline): GTSNPN, SVGIG (reference sequence). The V end lost 0 bases, the J end lost 0 bases, and 5 bases lay between the germline ends. This CDR3 is built from 13 residues. In DNA form, the CDR3 reads TGTGCCTGGAGTGTTCAGGCTAACTATGGCTACACCTTC. The encoded protein is CAWSVQANYGYTF.

This chain connects TRBV27 to TRBJ2-3, with no clear D. In germline, CDR1 is MNHEY, CDR2 SMNVEV (reference sequence). This CDR3 is 12 amino acids long. The V and J ends lost 6 bases and 8 bases respectively, with 12 bases between them. The CDR3 is CASRAVQATQYF. DNA for the CDR3: TGTGCCAGCAGGGCCGTTCAGGCTACGCAGTATTTT.

This clone has only a few counts. The rearrangement joins TRBV10-3 to TRBJ2-6; D unclear. Germline CDR1 and CDR2: ENHRY and SYGVKD. Trimming took 3 bases from V and 2 from J, leaving 2 bases between them. CDR3 length equals 13 residues. CDR3 protein: CAISEPGANVLTF. The CDR3 DNA sequence: TGTGCCATCAGTGAACCTGGGGCCAACGTCCTGACTTTC.

Turning to this clone: The same CDR3 arises from other DNA sequences in this sample as well. The chain links TRBV29-1 to TRBJ2-5; D remains unclear. The CDR3 length is 12 residues. The germline gives CDR1 SQVTM, CDR2 ANQGSEA. The V and J ends lost 3 bases and 3 bases respectively, with 8 bases between them. The CDR3 bases are TGCAGCGTTGATAATGAAGAAGAGACCCAGTACTTC. Its translation: CSVDNEEETQYF.

This sequence joins TRBV29-1 and TRBJ2-4; D not certain. This CDR3 is 14 amino acids long. CDR1 and CDR2 (germline): SQVTM, ANQGSEA. V lost 0 bases to trimming and J lost 1 base, with 7 bases between them. As DNA, the CDR3 is TGCAGCGTTGAAGATGGGTTGGCCAAAAACATTCAGTACTTC. Residues: CSVEDGLAKNIQYF.

The table lists this clone with a few counts. The J gene is TRBJ2-7, the V gene TRBV18; 10 bases map to TRBD2. V lost 3 bases, J lost 2 bases, and 4 bases stayed unmatched. The CDR3 runs to 15 residues. Looked up from germline, CDR1 is KGHSH and CDR2 is LQKENI. The chain's CDR3 is CASSPRTSGPYEQYF. CDR3 DNA sequence: TGTGCCAGCTCACCCCGGACTAGCGGCCCCTACGAGCAGTACTTC.

The chain links TRBV29-1 to TRBJ2-1; TRBD2 aligns across 12 bases. Per the germline V gene, CDR1 is SQVTM and CDR2 is ANQGSEA. The V and J ends lost 2 bases and 8 bases, in that order; junction bases with no gene match: 10. This CDR3 spans 16 amino acids. The CDR3 DNA reads as TGCAGCGTTGAATTAGGGCTAGCGGGAGGGTACGATGAGCAGTTCTTC. Translating it yields CSVELGLAGGYDEQFF.

This clone was seen a handful of times. The chain recombines TRBV18 with TRBJ2-1; 11 bases match TRBD2. V trimming: 7 bases; J trimming: 7 bases; junction bases outside the gene matches: 6. Germline CDR1 KGHSH, CDR2 LQKENI. There are 14 residues in the CDR3. DNA of the CDR3: TGTGCCAGCTTAGCGGGAGGGCCGAAGAATGAGCAGTTCTTC. As protein: CASLAGGPKNEQFF. The full variable domain, completed using reference TRBV18 and TRBJ2-1, is NAGVMQNPRHLVRRRGQEARLRCSPMKGHSHVYWYRQLPEEGLKFMVYLQKENIIDESGMPKERFSAEFPKEGPSILRIQQVVRGDSAAYFCASLAGGPKNEQFFGPGTRLTVL.

The genes are TRBV29-1 and TRBJ1-1; D gene uncertain. The CDR3 length is 14 residues. The V and J ends lost 2 bases and 0 bases respectively, with 10 bases between them. Germline V gene lookup returns CDR1 SQVTM and CDR2 ANQGSEA. The CDR3 region has the DNA TGCAGCGTTGAAAAGGCGGCGATGAACACTGAAGCTTTCTTT. Encoded protein: CSVEKAAMNTEAFF.

This clone was detected only a few times. This chain connects TRBV29-1 to TRBJ2-7; TRBD1 aligns across 9 bases. The germline V gene has CDR1 SQVTM and CDR2 ANQGSEA. CDR3 size: 12 residues. With V trimmed by 7 bases and J by 5 bases, 6 bases remained unmatched. The CDR3 DNA sequence: TGCAGCGGGGGACAGGGCCCACACGAGCAGTACTTC. This gives the protein CSGGQGPHEQYF.

This clone came up a few times. This chain joins TRBV28 and TRBJ1-3; 7 bases line up with TRBD1. With V trimmed by 4 bases and J by 8 bases, 8 bases remained unmatched. The CDR3 is made up of 14 amino acids. Germline CDR1 is MDHEN and CDR2 is SYDVKM. CDR3 in DNA: TGTGCCAGCAGTTCCCCCGGGACAGCAGACACCATATATTTT. Its translation: CASSSPGTADTIYF.

This clone was observed a few times. The V gene is TRBV6-8, the J gene TRBJ1-3, with D perhaps matching TRBD1 (5 bases). There are 15 residues in the CDR3. V was shortened by 4 bases and J by 4 bases, with 14 bases between the two germline ends. CDR1 and CDR2 from the germline V gene are MNHGY and SAAAGT. The CDR3 DNA reads TGTGCCAGCAGTTCCTGGGGGGAGAGGGGAAACACCATATATTTT. This translates into CASSSWGERGNTIYF.

This chain uses TRBV12-5 with TRBJ1-2, with TRBD1 identical over 9 bases. Per germline, CDR1 LGHNT and CDR2 FRNRAP. The CDR3 totals 16 residues. The V gene end was trimmed by 2 bases and the J gene end by 5 bases; junction bases not matched to a gene: 9. For the CDR3, the DNA is TGTGCTAGTGGTTTGCCACAGGGGGCTGGGTTTTATGGCTACACCTTC. It translates to CASGLPQGAGFYGYTF.

This clone was seen a few times. This chain links TRBV30 with TRBJ2-7; the D is unclear. Looked up from germline, CDR1 is GTSNPN and CDR2 is SVGIG (reference sequence). The ends were cut back, 0 bases at V and 4 bases at J, with 13 bases in the middle. The CDR3 is made up of 14 amino acids. CDR3 residues: CAWSVAPYPYEQYF. The CDR3 nucleotides read TGTGCCTGGAGTGTAGCCCCTTACCCTTACGAGCAGTACTTC.

This clone was detected a few times. This chain joins TRBV6-8 and TRBJ2-7; 9 bases align to TRBD2. Trimming cost V 2 bases and J 6 bases; bases outside gene matches: 5. Per the germline V gene, CDR1 is MNHGY and CDR2 is SAAAGT. CDR3 length: 14 residues. The CDR3 here is CASSYGTSWSEQYF. DNA of the CDR3: TGTGCCAGCAGTTACGGGACTAGCTGGAGCGAGCAGTACTTC.

V is TRBV28 and J is TRBJ2-1; possible D gene TRBD1, 6 bases. In germline, CDR1 is MDHEN, CDR2 SYDVKM. The CDR3 runs 13 residues. V was shortened by 11 bases and J by 3 bases, with 14 bases between the two germline ends. The CDR3 is CASRDTYYNEQFF. The CDR3 region has the DNA TGTGCCTCCCGGGACACTTACTACAATGAGCAGTTCTTC.

This clone came up once. The chain joins TRBV28 to TRBJ2-7; 10 nucleotides line up with TRBD2. V shed 8 bases and J 0 bases; nucleotides not matched to a gene: 4. CDR1 is MDHEN and CDR2 is SYDVKM in the germline V gene. The CDR3 covers 14 residues. The chain's CDR3 is CASEREGSSYEQYF. The CDR3, as DNA: TGTGCCAGCGAGCGGGAGGGTAGCTCCTACGAGCAGTACTTC.

This clone is large by share. This chain joins TRBV9 and TRBJ2-3, with 7 bases that match TRBD2. The germline V gene encodes CDR1 SGDLS and CDR2 YYNGEE. With 0 bases clipped from V and 1 base from J, the junction kept 8 bases outside the gene matches. The CDR3 runs to 17 residues. CDR3 DNA: TGTGCCAGCAGCGTAGGACCAGCTAGCGGTGGCACAGATACGCAGTATTTT. This encodes CASSVGPASGGTDTQYF.

This clone was counted once. The V gene is TRBV29-1, the J gene TRBJ2-3, with TRBD2 identical over 7 bases. The J segment lost 0 bases and the V segment lost 6 bases, leaving 18 bases of the junction unmatched. Germline lookup yields CDR1 SQVTM and CDR2 ANQGSEA. The CDR3 is 18 residues long. The CDR3 region is CSVSGWEGEFTSTDTQYF. Here the CDR3 DNA reads TGCAGCGTCTCCGGTTGGGAGGGAGAATTCACTAGCACAGATACGCAGTATTTT.